This TCR beta chain was identified in a study of shared clonotypes between healthy human individuals. The table came from immunoSEQ multiplex PCR; TCRdb's copy has only in-frame clones and leaves some out. This table holds around 700,000 clones, about 78% found once. CDR1 SGHKS and CDR2 YYEKEE come from the germline V gene (reference sequence). Trimming shortened V by 0 bases and J by 5 bases, and 7 bases separated the two germline ends. The CDR3 sequence is 13 residues long. The clonotype originates from a woman aged 25 to 39 in good health. V is TRBV5-5 and J is TRBJ2-3; no definite D call. What was sequenced was memory CD4+ T cells sorted from blood. Regarding subset: CD45RA-negative fraction. CDR3 residues: CASSLEGLDTQYF. The CDR3 region has the DNA TGTGCCAGCAGCTTGGAGGGCCTAGATACGCAGTATTTT. The variable domain in full, completed from reference TRBV5-5 and TRBJ2-3, reads DAGVTQSPTHLIKTRGQQVTLRCSPISGHKSVSWYQQVLGQGPQFIFQYYEKEERGRGNFPDRFSARQFPNYSSELNVNALLLGDSALYLCASSLEGLDTQYFGPGTRLTVL.